This entry concerns a single T cell receptor beta chain. The antigen this receptor binds is unknown. No clone much larger than this one lies a single base away; base qualities are absent. Collaborating institutions collected whole blood in K2EDTA tubes following their own protocols. For TCRbeta analysis, collaborator samples were shipped as frozen whole blood, as isolated PBMCs, or as DNA extracted from either sample type. V and J lose 3 bases and 3 bases, and a span of 6 bases separates them. Based on the germline V gene, the CDR1 and CDR2 sequences are SGHTA and FQGNSA. The CDR3 covers 12 residues, taking in both the cysteine and the phenylalanine. This entry keeps only the CDR3 DNA: 36 bases, framed from base 1. This specimen belongs to a study of blood T cell repertoires in COVID-19 (dated by TCRdb to between 2020 and 2021). In the study overall: Samples covering the acute and convalescent phases of COVID-19 were provided by collaborators in the United States, Italy and Spain. The prospective study material was composed of cDNA or gDNA derived from T cells, B-cell-depleted T cells, or PBMCs. Deeply sampled blood TCRbeta repertoires from subjects exposed to, actively infected with, or recovered from COVID-19 were included in the dataset. The repertoires were released in a freely available public database intended as a resource for research on the immune response to SARS-CoV-2. The samples were drawn from two sources: the first 160 participants of the ongoing ImmuneRACE study, and 1,200 or so subjects contributed by 6 global collaborators. Sample metadata almost always included a de-identified subject ID, COVID-19 status, age in years and sex. Where HLA class I and class II types were available, the types were taken from metadata supplied by the sample provider, not from assay-based typing.

What the work shows at the level of the full study, not this receptor alone: How much clinical and demographic metadata was included differed by source and by participant, and the metadata was provided uncurated.

TCRbeta CDR3 regions were amplified from genomic DNA by means of the immunoSEQ Assay, a bias-controlled multiplex PCR. The paper's processing steps were these. Nucleated cell counts per sample were estimated from amplification of reference gene primers within the assay. To quantify the absolute abundance of each unique TCRbeta CDR3 rearrangement, sequence reads were collapsed and filtered. For each sample, productive Simpson clonality was calculated as the square root of Simpson's diversity index over productive rearrangements. The source is immuneACCESS, and TCRdb retained only in-frame sequences with V and J called. Part of the clones is not carried over; for the studies checked, unresolved V genes explain less than half of this, and the remainder is unexplained. V and J calls and clone size come straight from that table; D and trimming were deduced from the DNA. The sample records approximately 180,000 clones, roughly 85% of which are singletons. The ten most abundant clones make up around a fifth of the sample.

Specimen: peripheral blood. The chain is made from TRBV7-2 and TRBJ2-7; the D segment cannot be called with confidence. This TCR derives from a man between 60 and 70 years old with active or convalescent COVID-19. The DNA is as follows: TGTGCCAGCAGCTTGTCGGGCTACGAGCAGTACTTC. This codes for CASSLSGYEQYF.